A single sample is the source of the 17 T cell receptor beta chains below, sequenced in a study of radiation and T cells in renal cell carcinoma. Measured with immunoSEQ multiplex PCR; TCRdb has only the in-frame clones, and not every one. The sample has just under 80,000 clones, about 86% seen once. Time point defined: blood 2 weeks post-SBRT. Noted treatment: 15 Gy SBRT to primary tumor, nephrectomy 4 weeks later. The source material was blood, sampled from a patient whose treatment included radiotherapy and nephrectomy. These receptors originate from a woman in her 50s with renal cell carcinoma.

The chain has TRBV6-1 and TRBJ2-3, with 11 positions matching TRBD2. V dropped 3 bases and J dropped 3; count of bases not matched to a gene: 8. CDR1 and CDR2 (germline): MNHNS, SASEGT. The CDR3 totals 17 residues. The chain's CDR3 is CASSDGLAGGETDTQYF. In nucleotides, the CDR3 is TGTGCCAGCAGTGACGGGCTAGCGGGAGGTGAGACAGATACGCAGTATTTT.

This clone came up once. This chain links TRBV18 with TRBJ1-5; D is unresolved. The ends were cut back, 4 bases at V and 3 bases at J, with 13 bases in the middle. Germline values: CDR1 KGHSH, CDR2 LQKENI. The CDR3 is 15 residues long. CDR3 DNA sequence: TGTGCCAGCTCACTGGGAAATGCTAACAATCAGCCCCAGCATTTT. Translation: CASSLGNANNQPQHF.

The chain couples TRBV7-6 to TRBJ2-2; possible D gene TRBD1, 6 bases. The CDR3 length is 14 residues. V was cut by 0 bases and J by 8 bases, with 10 bases left in between. Germline assignment: CDR1 SGHVS and CDR2 FNYEAQ. The CDR3 reads CASSLAPGEGELFF. The DNA for the CDR3 is TGTGCCAGCAGCTTAGCGCCAGGGGAGGGGGAGCTGTTTTTT.

The J gene is TRBJ1-5, the V gene TRBV2; TRBD1 matches 10 bases. The germline CDR1 and CDR2 sequences are SNHLY and FYNNEI. This CDR3 is built from 15 residues. Trimming at V came to 6 bases and at J to 4 bases, leaving 6 bases not matched to a gene. In DNA, the CDR3 is TGTGCCAGCAGAAGATCGGGACAGGGGAATCAGCCCCAGCATTTT. Protein product: CASRRSGQGNQPQHF. The full variable domain, its missing parts supplied by reference TRBV2 and TRBJ1-5, is EPEVTQTPSHQVTQMGQEVILRCVPISNHLYFYWYRQILGQKVEFLVSFYNNEISEKSEIFDDQFSVERPDGSNFTLKIRSTKLEDSAMYFCASRRSGQGNQPQHFGDGTRLSIL.

V usage is TRBV5-1 and J usage is TRBJ2-1; no firm D call. This CDR3 has 13 residues. Germline V gene sequence: CDR1 SGHRS, CDR2 YFSETQ. V was clipped by 0 bases and J by 2 bases, with 3 bases between them. The CDR3 sequence is CASSLGTYNEQFF. The CDR3, as DNA: TGCGCCAGCAGCTTGGGGACCTACAATGAGCAGTTCTTC.

The chain is built from TRBV5-6 and TRBJ2-1, with TRBD1 identical over 9 bases. The CDR3 loop spans 15 amino acids. CDR1 and CDR2 (germline): SGHDT, YYEEEE. V gave up 4 bases and J gave up 4 bases; unmatched junction bases: 6. The CDR3 sequence: CASSRQGQGYNEQFF. The CDR3 bases are TGTGCCAGCAGCCGACAGGGACAGGGTTACAATGAGCAGTTCTTC.

V usage is TRBV5-4 and J usage is TRBJ1-6, with unresolved D. Germline V gives CDR1 SGHNT, CDR2 YYREEE (reference sequence). The CDR3 contains 15 residues. Trimming shortened V by 1 base and J by 10 bases, and 15 bases separated the two germline ends. The CDR3 loop is CASSLRTYSVSPLHF. Written as DNA, the CDR3 is TGTGCCAGCAGCTTGCGGACCTATTCGGTCTCACCCCTCCACTTT. Full variable domain (remainder filled in from reference TRBV5-4 and TRBJ1-6): ETGVTQSPTHLIKTRGQQVTLRCSSQSGHNTVSWYQQALGQGPQFIFQYYREEENGRGNFPPRFSGLQFPNYSSELNVNALELDDSALYLCASSLRTYSVSPLHFGNGTRLTVT.

The sample holds a few counts of this clone. The chain uses TRBV7-2 and TRBJ2-3; D possibly uses TRBD1 or TRBD2 (6 bases each). This CDR3 region has 17 residues. V lost 2 bases and J 5 bases, leaving 20 bases between the germline ends. Germline-derived CDR1 and CDR2 are SGHTA and FQGNSA. CDR3 DNA: TGTGCCAGCAGCTTAAATCCGGGGGCGGCCGGGGGAGATACGCAGTATTTT. Its protein is CASSLNPGAAGGDTQYF.

V usage is TRBV4-1 and J usage is TRBJ1-1, with D unresolved. Germline V CDR1 and CDR2: MGHRA, YSYEKL. V shed 4 bases and J shed 10 bases, with 16 bases lying between them. CDR3 length: 13 residues. Here the CDR3 reads CASSRKHGVSAFF. CDR3 DNA: TGCGCCAGCAGCCGGAAACACGGGGTGTCAGCTTTCTTT.

The chain joins TRBV9 to TRBJ1-5; 11 bases fit TRBD1. J gave up 5 bases and V 0 bases, and 7 bases lay outside the gene matches. Looked up from germline, CDR1 is SGDLS and CDR2 is YYNGEE. The CDR3 totals 17 residues. The CDR3 nucleotides are TGTGCCAGCAGCGTAGGCCTAAGGGGACAGGGGGATCAGCCCCAGCATTTT. Its protein is CASSVGLRGQGDQPQHF.

This clone was seen once. The chain carries TRBV5-1 and TRBJ2-7; D remains unclear. The CDR3 consists of 13 residues. The V gene's germline CDR1 is SGHRS and CDR2 YFSETQ. V lost 5 bases and J lost 0, with 9 bases in between. In DNA, the CDR3 is TGCGCCAGCAGAGACACCGTCTCCTACGAGCAGTACTTC. Translated: CASRDTVSYEQYF.

This chain joins TRBV7-2 and TRBJ2-1; 9 bases line up with TRBD2. CDR1 and CDR2 (germline): SGHTA, FQGNSA. With V trimmed by 1 base and J by 8 bases, 9 bases remained unmatched. CDR3 length equals 16 residues. The CDR3 nucleotides read TGTGCCAGCAGCTTAGGAGGCGGGGGGGCCGGTTATGAGCAGTTCTTC. Protein sequence: CASSLGGGGAGYEQFF.

Here the CDR3 DNA reads TGTGCCAGCTCACCTTTGTCCGGGACAGGGAATAGCGACGAGCAGTACTTC. Its protein product is CASSPLSGTGNSDEQYF. The chain links TRBV18 to TRBJ2-7, with 9 bases identical to TRBD1. The germline gives CDR1 KGHSH, CDR2 LQKENI. This CDR3 has 17 residues. Unmatched junction bases numbered 14, after V lost 3 bases and J lost 5 bases.

The rearrangement uses TRBV7-2 and TRBJ2-3; a possible D gene is TRBD2 (6 bases). Germline V gives CDR1 SGHTA, CDR2 FQGNSA. Trimming took off 5 bases at V and 2 bases at J, with 14 bases between the two ends. The CDR3 extends over 15 amino acids. CDR3 sequence (DNA): TGTGCCAGCAGCCCGGGCGGGGCCCTCACAGATACGCAGTATTTT. Its protein product is CASSPGGALTDTQYF.

V is TRBV4-3 and J is TRBJ2-4; 8 nucleotides agree with TRBD1. Trimming cost V 3 bases and J 4 bases; bases outside gene matches: 5. The germline CDR1 and CDR2 sequences are LGHNA and YSLEER. The CDR3 is 15 amino acids. The CDR3 bases are TGCGCCAGCAGCCAGGGGGACAGGAAGAAAAACATTCAGTACTTC. Its protein is CASSQGDRKKNIQYF.

The V gene is TRBV19, the J gene TRBJ1-4, with TRBD1 matching 9 bases. Germline values: CDR1 LNHDA, CDR2 SQIVND (reference sequence). CDR3 length: 15 residues. The trim removed 7 bases at V and 6 bases at J, leaving 9 bases unmatched. The chain's CDR3 is CASKPRGQGDEKLFF. CDR3 in DNA: TGTGCCAGTAAACCCCGGGGACAGGGAGATGAAAAACTGTTTTTT.

V is TRBV19 and J is TRBJ1-2; no clear D. Trimming removed 3 bases from V and 5 bases from J, with 7 bases in between. The length of the CDR3 is 12 residues. Germline V gene data show CDR1 as LNHDA and CDR2 as SQIVND (reference sequence). CDR3 in DNA: TGTGCCAGTAGTATTGACATATATGGCTACACCTTC. The encoded protein is CASSIDIYGYTF. The full variable domain, with the rest looked up from reference TRBV19 and TRBJ1-2, is DGGITQSPKYLFRKEGQNVTLSCEQNLNHDAMYWYRQDPGQGLRLIYYSQIVNDFQKGDIAEGYSVSREKKESFPLTVTSAQKNPTAFYLCASSIDIYGYTFGSGTRLTVV.